This entry lists 23 T cell receptor beta chains sequenced from one sample in a study of shared clonotypes between healthy human individuals. TCRdb's table, derived via immunoSEQ multiplex PCR, lists solely in-frame clones and lacks some. The table has a few hundred thousand clones, about 97% seen once. The sequenced sample consisted of memory CD8+ T cells sorted from blood. Specified subset: CD45RO+ cells pooled with CCR7-negative TemRA cells. The receptors come from a man aged 30 to 45 in good health.

Turning to this clone: In the same sample, other DNA sequences code for this CDR3. This chain links TRBV5-6 with TRBJ1-3; D may be TRBD1 (6 bases). The germline gives CDR1 SGHDT, CDR2 YYEEEE. CDR3 length: 14 residues. Trimming pared 4 bases from V and 2 bases from J, leaving 10 bases between. CDR3: CASSLRGPGNTIYF. Here the CDR3 DNA reads TGTGCCAGCAGCCTCAGGGGACCTGGAAACACCATATATTTT.

This chain joins TRBV5-1 and TRBJ2-3; a weak D match, TRBD2 (6 bases). The CDR3 contains 19 residues. Germline V lookup: CDR1 SGHRS, CDR2 YFSETQ. V was trimmed by 7 bases and J by 2 bases, leaving 29 bases between them. The CDR3 DNA reads as TGCGCCAGCTCTCACGGACTAACGACGATTATAGCGGACACAGATACGCAGTATTTT. Its protein is CASSHGLTTIIADTDTQYF.

The chain couples TRBV29-1 to TRBJ2-3; maybe TRBD1 (6 bases). Germline CDR1 SQVTM, CDR2 ANQGSEA. The CDR3 has 14 amino acids. V dropped 1 base and J dropped 1 base, with 9 bases sitting between them. The CDR3 DNA reads TGCAGCGTTGAAGCCTGGACAGGCACAGATACGCAGTATTTT. It is translated as CSVEAWTGTDTQYF.

The V and J genes are TRBV27 and TRBJ2-3; 7 bases match TRBD2. This CDR3 is 13 amino acids long. CDR1 and CDR2 from the germline V gene are MNHEY and SMNVEV (reference sequence). V lost 5 bases to trimming and J lost 4 bases; unmatched junction nucleotides: 3. The CDR3 sequence is CASSEAGADTQYF. The CDR3 DNA reads as TGTGCCAGCAGTGAGGCGGGAGCAGATACGCAGTATTTT.

V and J are TRBV6-5 and TRBJ1-2, with D maybe TRBD1 (5 bases). V was shortened by 11 bases and J by 4 bases, with 17 bases between the two germline ends. This CDR3 has 13 amino acids. The germline V gene encodes CDR1 MNHEY and CDR2 SVGAGI. In DNA, the CDR3 is TGTGCCTACCGGGGGACGACTAGCTATGGCTACACCTTC. This codes for CAYRGTTSYGYTF.

The chain joins TRBV5-6 to TRBJ2-7; D may correspond to TRBD1 or TRBD2 (5 bases each). CDR3 size: 16 residues. CDR1 and CDR2 (germline): SGHDT, YYEEEE. The ends were cut back, 1 base at V and 4 bases at J, with 18 bases in the middle. The CDR3 is CASSLFAGTLSYEQYF. The CDR3 DNA sequence: TGTGCCAGCAGCTTGTTCGCCGGGACCCTATCATACGAGCAGTACTTC.

This clone was seen more than once but under ten times. This chain links TRBV6-1 with TRBJ1-2; D ambiguous. This CDR3 comprises 12 residues. Germline V gives CDR1 MNHNS, CDR2 SASEGT. V was pared by 6 bases and J by 8 bases, with 13 bases between. CDR3 DNA: TGTGCCAGCAGGTCCCCAAACGGGGGCTACACCTTC. It translates to CASRSPNGGYTF.

A word on this clone: At one end the junction does not follow the germline gene, possibly because of a read error. The J gene is TRBJ2-2, the V gene TRBV2, with D possibly called TRBD1 or TRBD2 (5 bases each). Germline-derived CDR1 and CDR2 are SNHLY and FYNNEI. The CDR3 covers 15 residues. The CDR3 spells CASSEGGHMTGELFF. CDR3 DNA: TGTGCCAGCAGCGAAGGAGGACACATGACCGGGGAGCTGTTTTTT.

The chain has TRBV27 and TRBJ2-7, with D perhaps matching TRBD2 (5 bases). V lost 6 bases and J 2 bases, leaving 14 bases between the germline ends. The CDR3 covers 14 residues. Germline CDR1 and CDR2: MNHEY and SMNVEV (reference sequence). The CDR3 reads CASRRSKGAYEQYF. The CDR3 DNA reads TGTGCCAGCAGAAGATCTAAGGGAGCCTACGAGCAGTACTTC.

V and J are TRBV6-5 and TRBJ2-1; possibly TRBD1 for D (6 bases). Germline lookup yields CDR1 MNHEY and CDR2 SVGAGI. CDR3 length: 15 residues. V lost 6 bases to trimming and J lost 8 bases, with 20 bases between them. The chain's CDR3 is CASRPDRTSPHEQFF. The DNA for the CDR3 is TGTGCCAGCAGACCCGACAGGACCTCTCCCCATGAGCAGTTCTTC.

The chain joins TRBV5-6 to TRBJ2-1; D may be TRBD2 (5 bases). Germline CDR1 and CDR2: SGHDT and YYEEEE. V lost 4 bases, J lost 7 bases, and 15 bases lay in between. The CDR3 spans 14 residues. CDR3 bases: TGTGCCAGCAGCAAGACCCTGACGGGGAATGAGCAGTTCTTC. Protein sequence: CASSKTLTGNEQFF.

This clone has a single count. This chain links TRBV27 with TRBJ2-1; 12 bases agree with TRBD2. The germline gives CDR1 MNHEY, CDR2 SMNVEV (reference sequence). V was clipped by 3 bases and J by 9 bases; unmatched bases: 6. This CDR3 is built from 15 residues. This CDR3 reads CASSFSSGRGGEQFF. The DNA for the CDR3 is TGTGCCAGCAGTTTCTCTAGCGGGAGGGGGGGTGAGCAGTTCTTC.

The count of this clone is one. The chain has TRBV4-1 and TRBJ2-7; 10 positions match TRBD2. Germline V gene lookup returns CDR1 MGHRA and CDR2 YSYEKL. The CDR3 extends over 17 amino acids. With V trimmed by 1 base and J by 0 bases, 6 bases remained unmatched. DNA of the CDR3: TGCGCCAGCAGCCAAGGTTCTTTAGCGGGAGGCTCCTACGAGCAGTACTTC. It is translated as CASSQGSLAGGSYEQYF.

The gene calls are TRBV5-4 and TRBJ2-3, with 9 bases that match TRBD2. The CDR3 runs to 15 residues. Unmatched junction bases numbered 5, after V lost 2 bases and J lost 4 bases. CDR1 and CDR2 from the germline V gene are SGHNT and YYREEE (reference sequence). CDR3 in DNA: TGTGCCAGCAGCTTAGTGCGGGAGGGAGCAGATACGCAGTATTTT. It encodes CASSLVREGADTQYF.

In this sample, this clone turned up once. Other DNA sequences of this sample code for an identical CDR3. The chain links TRBV6-5 to TRBJ2-7; TRBD1 aligns across 10 bases. Germline V gives CDR1 MNHEY, CDR2 SVGAGI. V lost 0 bases, J lost 3 bases, and 2 bases stayed unmatched. CDR3 length: 15 amino acids. Written as DNA, the CDR3 is TGTGCCAGCAGTTACTCGACAGGGGGCAGCTACGAGCAGTACTTC. It yields the protein CASSYSTGGSYEQYF.

The chain employs TRBV15 and TRBJ1-1, with 9 nucleotides matching TRBD1. The CDR3 contains 17 residues. CDR1 is LNHNV and CDR2 is YYDKDF in the germline V gene (reference sequence). Trimming took 0 bases from V and 1 from J; bases not matched to a gene: 6. The CDR3 DNA follows: TGTGCCACCAGCAGAGAACCCGGACAGGGGACGAACACTGAAGCTTTCTTT. Its protein product is CATSREPGQGTNTEAFF.

The genes are TRBV5-1 and TRBJ1-2; D unresolved. CDR1 and CDR2 from the germline V gene are SGHRS and YFSETQ. The CDR3 runs to 17 residues. Trimming removed 4 bases from V and 2 bases from J, with 21 bases in between. The CDR3 protein is CASSPRRSWTENYGYTF. DNA of the CDR3: TGCGCCAGCAGCCCCCGTAGATCGTGGACGGAGAACTATGGCTACACCTTC.

The chain joins TRBV10-3 to TRBJ2-3; D gene ambiguous. Germline V gives CDR1 ENHRY, CDR2 SYGVKD. V lost 4 bases and J lost 6, with 8 bases in between. The CDR3 is made up of 12 amino acids. CDR3 loop: CAISVGMDTQYF. The DNA of the CDR3 is TGTGCCATCAGTGTAGGAATGGATACGCAGTATTTT.

This chain uses TRBV7-2 with TRBJ2-1; D unresolved. Germline loops: CDR1 SGHTA, CDR2 FQGNSA. This CDR3 contains 16 residues. Trimming left V 5 bases short and J 3 bases short, with 17 bases between. CDR3 sequence: CASSPEELTYYNEQFF. The CDR3, as DNA: TGTGCCAGCAGCCCCGAGGAACTCACTTACTACAATGAGCAGTTCTTC. Full variable domain (outside the CDR3, taken from reference TRBV7-2 and TRBJ2-1): GAGVSQSPSNKVTEKGKDVELRCDPISGHTALYWYRQSLGQGLEFLIYFQGNSAPDKSGLPSDRFSAERTGGSVSTLTIQRTQQEDSAVYLCASSPEELTYYNEQFFGPGTRLTVL.

V is TRBV27 and J is TRBJ2-1; 8 bases line up with TRBD2. Trimming took 2 bases from V and 0 from J; bases not matched to a gene: 9. The CDR3 runs to 18 residues. CDR1 and CDR2 (germline): MNHEY, SMNVEV (reference sequence). Written as DNA, the CDR3 is TGTGCCAGCAGTTTAATGCTAGCGGGCCCACCCTCCTACAATGAGCAGTTCTTC. Amino acids: CASSLMLAGPPSYNEQFF.

This sequence joins TRBV4-1 and TRBJ2-7, with a weak D call TRBD2 (6 bases). The CDR3 consists of 17 residues. With 0 bases removed from V and 3 bases from J, the gap between germline ends came to 18 bases. In germline, CDR1 is MGHRA, CDR2 YSYEKL. The CDR3 region has the DNA TGCGCCAGCAGCCAAGATGGAGCGGGCAGCCAAGGCTACGAGCAGTACTTC. Translation gives CASSQDGAGSQGYEQYF.

This chain connects TRBV29-1 to TRBJ2-2; D is unclear. The CDR3 has 13 amino acids. Trimming shortened V by 3 bases and J by 0 bases, and 5 bases separated the two germline ends. Looked up from germline, CDR1 is SQVTM and CDR2 is ANQGSEA. The CDR3, as DNA: TGCAGCGTTGAGTGGGCGAACACCGGGGAGCTGTTTTTT. Protein product: CSVEWANTGELFF.

The chain carries TRBV18 and TRBJ1-2; D is ambiguous. Per the germline V gene, CDR1 is KGHSH and CDR2 is LQKENI. The CDR3 runs to 13 residues. Trimming stripped 4 bases from V and 3 bases from J, with 9 bases between. Here the CDR3 reads CASSLSRDYGYTF. In DNA form, the CDR3 reads TGTGCCAGCTCACTGTCCCGGGACTATGGCTACACCTTC. The full variable domain, completed using reference TRBV18 and TRBJ1-2, is NAGVMQNPRHLVRRRGQEARLRCSPMKGHSHVYWYRQLPEEGLKFMVYLQKENIIDESGMPKERFSAEFPKEGPSILRIQQVVRGDSAAYFCASSLSRDYGYTFGSGTRLTVV.